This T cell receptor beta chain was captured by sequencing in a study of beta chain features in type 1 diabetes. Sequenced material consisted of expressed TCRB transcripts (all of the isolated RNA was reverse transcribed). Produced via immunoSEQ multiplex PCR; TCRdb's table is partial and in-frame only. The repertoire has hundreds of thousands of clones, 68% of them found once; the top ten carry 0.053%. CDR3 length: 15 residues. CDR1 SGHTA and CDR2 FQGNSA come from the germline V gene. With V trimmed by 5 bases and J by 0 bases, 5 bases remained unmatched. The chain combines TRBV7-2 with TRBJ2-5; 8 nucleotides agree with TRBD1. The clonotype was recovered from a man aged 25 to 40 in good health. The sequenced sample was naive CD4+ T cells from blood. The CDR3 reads CASSPQTGDQETQYF. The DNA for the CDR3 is TGTGCCAGCAGCCCTCAGACAGGGGACCAAGAGACCCAGTACTTC.